This T cell receptor (beta chain) was captured in a study of early T cells in non-severe SARS-CoV-2 infection. Study-wide context: Bulk RNA taken from unsorted whole blood was sequenced, leaving chains unpaired. General study findings and limits: Lookups in VDJdb leaned toward anti-spike CD8 responses and missed private and CD4 specificities.

Molecules of cDNA were individually given unique molecular identifiers that were attached to them. TCRdb passed the 5' RACE reads through MiXCR, listing each CDR3 protein once. The sample consists of fewer than 130,000 distinct CDR3 sequences, approximately 12% of them appearing once. This clonotype came up many times. No antigen is known for it. This CDR3 contains 15 residues. V was shortened by 1 base and J by 0 bases, with 7 bases between the two germline ends. Germline CDR1 and CDR2: LNHDA and SQIVND (reference sequence). This chain connects TRBV19 to TRBJ2-1, with TRBD2 as a possible D gene (5 bases). The TCR sequence derives from an adult who was a healthcare worker with PCR-confirmed SARS-CoV-2 infection or an uninfected control (not recorded which). The starting material was whole blood, obtained at baseline. CDR3 protein: CASSIAAGSYNEQFF. In DNA, the CDR3 is TGTGCCAGTAGTATAGCCGCGGGCTCCTACAATGAGCAGTTCTTC.